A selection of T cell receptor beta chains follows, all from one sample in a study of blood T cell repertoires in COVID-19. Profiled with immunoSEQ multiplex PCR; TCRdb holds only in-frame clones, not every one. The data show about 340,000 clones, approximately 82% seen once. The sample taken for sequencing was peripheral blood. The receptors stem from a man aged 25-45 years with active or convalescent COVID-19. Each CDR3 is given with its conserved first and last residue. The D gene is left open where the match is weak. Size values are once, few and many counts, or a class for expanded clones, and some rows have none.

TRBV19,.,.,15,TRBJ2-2,CASSAEALYTGELFF,TGTGCCAGTTCGGCGGAGGCTTTGTACACCGGGGAGCTGTTTTTT
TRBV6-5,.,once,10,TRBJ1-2,CASSSGGYTF,TGTGCCAGCAGCTCCGGTGGCTACACCTTC
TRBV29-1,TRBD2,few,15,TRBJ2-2,CSAQSGRAGTGELFF,TGCAGCGCCCAGAGCGGGAGGGCTGGAACCGGGGAGCTGTTTTTT
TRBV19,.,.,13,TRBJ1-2,CASSIARQRPYTF,TGTGCCAGTAGTATAGCCCGACAGCGACCCTACACCTTC
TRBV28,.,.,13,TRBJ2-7,CASSLNSVGEQYF,TGTGCCAGCAGTTTAAATAGTGTCGGCGAGCAGTACTTC
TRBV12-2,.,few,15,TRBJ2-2,CASRLGQGDTGELFF,TGTGCAAGTCGCCTGGGGCAGGGGGACACCGGGGAGCTGTTTTTT
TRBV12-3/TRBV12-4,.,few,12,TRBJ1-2,CASTPPGGVYTF,TGTGCCAGCACTCCTCCGGGGGGCGTCTACACCTTC
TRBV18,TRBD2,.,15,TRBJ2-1,CASSPSGDFYNEQFF,TGTGCCAGCTCACCTAGCGGGGATTTCTACAATGAGCAGTTCTTC
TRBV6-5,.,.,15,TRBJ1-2,CASSRESGRVYGYTF,TGTGCCAGCTCCCGCGAGTCAGGCCGTGTTTATGGCTACACCTTC
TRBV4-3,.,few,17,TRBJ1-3,CASSRGILDSSGNTIYF,TGCGCCAGCAGCCGAGGCATTCTGGACAGCTCTGGAAACACCATATATTTT
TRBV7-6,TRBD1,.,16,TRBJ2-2,CASSWPGQGGTGELFF,TGTGCCAGCAGCTGGCCCGGACAGGGCGGCACCGGGGAGCTGTTTTTT
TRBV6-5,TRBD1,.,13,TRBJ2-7,CASTKGQAYEQYF,TGTGCCAGCACCAAGGGACAGGCCTACGAGCAGTACTTC
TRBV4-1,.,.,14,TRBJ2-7,CASSQERASYEQYF,TGCGCCAGCAGCCAAGAGAGGGCTTCCTACGAGCAGTACTTC
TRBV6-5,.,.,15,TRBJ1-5,CAIKRSWEFNQPQHF,TGTGCCATCAAAAGGTCGTGGGAGTTCAATCAGCCCCAGCATTTT
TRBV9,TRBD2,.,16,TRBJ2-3,CASSVDAGGSPDTQYF,TGTGCCAGCAGCGTAGACGCGGGAGGGTCCCCAGATACGCAGTATTTT
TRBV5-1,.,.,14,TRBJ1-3,CASSSSNSGNTIYF,TGCGCCAGCAGCTCTAGCAATTCCGGAAACACCATATATTTT
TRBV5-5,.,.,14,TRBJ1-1,CASSLRGTVTEAFF,TGTGCCAGCAGCTTGAGGGGGACGGTAACTGAAGCTTTCTTT
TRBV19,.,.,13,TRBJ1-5,CASSFQGNQPQHF,TGTGCCAGTAGCTTTCAGGGGAATCAGCCCCAGCATTTT
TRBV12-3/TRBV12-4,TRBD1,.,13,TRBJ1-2,CTSSLGTGDGYTF,TGTACCAGCAGTTTAGGGACAGGGGATGGCTACACCTTC
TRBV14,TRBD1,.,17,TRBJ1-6,CASSQRQGARDNSPLHF,TGTGCCAGCAGCCAACGGCAGGGGGCGCGAGATAATTCACCCCTCCACTTT
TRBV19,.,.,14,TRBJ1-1,CASRLGLFGTEAFF,TGTGCCAGTAGACTGGGCCTTTTTGGCACTGAAGCTTTCTTT
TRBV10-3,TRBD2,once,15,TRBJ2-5,CAIGGLAGNQETQYF,TGTGCCATCGGGGGACTAGCGGGGAACCAAGAGACCCAGTACTTC